This TCR beta chain appears in the sequencing data of a study of blood T cell repertoires in COVID-19 (dated by TCRdb to about 2020). In terms of the full investigation: Collaborator samples came from the United States, Italy and Spain and covered acute and convalescent phases of COVID-19. The prospective study material was composed of cDNA or gDNA derived from T cells, B-cell-depleted T cells, or PBMCs. Subjects who had been exposed to COVID-19, were actively infected with it, or had recovered from it provided the deeply sampled blood TCRbeta repertoires that made up the dataset. The repertoires were released in a freely available public database intended as a resource for research on the immune response to SARS-CoV-2. The samples were drawn from the first 160 participants of the ongoing ImmuneRACE study and from 950 to 1,500 subjects provided by 6 global collaborators. Sample metadata almost always included a de-identified subject ID, COVID-19 status, age in years and sex. HLA class I and class II types, where available, came from metadata supplied by the sample provider rather than from assay-based typing.

TCRbeta CDR3 regions were amplified from genomic DNA using the immunoSEQ Assay, a bias-controlled multiplex PCR. Under the source paper's analysis protocol: Nucleated cell counts per sample were estimated from amplification of reference gene primers within the assay. Sequence reads were collapsed and filtered to measure the absolute abundance of every unique TCRbeta CDR3 rearrangement. For each sample, productive Simpson clonality was calculated by taking the square root of Simpson's diversity index across productive rearrangements. TCRdb limited this immuneACCESS table to in-frame rearrangements with V and J called. A share of clones is missing; checked studies link under half to unresolved V genes, and the rest is unexplained. V and J calls and clone size are copied from that table; D and trimming were computed from the DNA. This sample holds approximately 530,000 clones; around 90% were observed only once. Roughly 7.3% of the sample is taken by the ten largest.

In Seattle, one collaborating source enrolled patients while the infection was active and tracked those patients longitudinally over the course of disease. The collaborating institutions used their own protocols to collect whole blood in K2EDTA tubes. Collaborator samples were shipped for TCRbeta analysis as frozen whole blood, isolated PBMCs, or DNA extracted from either sample type. In regard to this clone: Its antigen is still unknown. Per-nucleotide qualities are absent, and no much larger clonotype sits a single base away.

General conclusions and limits of the study: How much clinical and demographic metadata was included differed by source and by participant, and the metadata was provided uncurated.

From cysteine to phenylalanine, the CDR3 is 14 amino acids long. The CDR3 DNA has 42 bases and is translated from base 1. V is clipped by 8 bases and J by 3 bases, and the sequence between their germline boundaries is 15 bases long. From a lookup of the germline V gene (reference sequence), CDR1 and CDR2 are MNHEY and SMNVEV. The origin of this receptor is a woman between 45 and 65 years old with COVID-19, enrolled during active disease. The chain links TRBV27 with TRBJ2-3, with no confidently assigned D gene. Sample: peripheral blood. The CDR3 loop reads CASGLLLRTDTQYF. In nucleotides, the sequence is TGTGCCAGCGGGCTCTTATTACGGACAGATACGCAGTATTTT.